These T cell receptor beta chains were read from a single sample in a study of blood T cells in healthy people across ages. TCRdb itself ran the 5' RACE reads through MiXCR, one entry per CDR3 protein. The sample includes 800,000 or so distinct CDR3 sequences, around half of them seen just once. The sequenced sample was blood. Every receptor here comes from a man aged 80 or over in good health. Each CDR3 is given with its conserved first and last residue. Each record gives: J gene, D gene, clone size, V gene, CDR3 DNA, CDR3 protein. A D gene is named only where the DNA matches it firmly. Clone size appears in some rows only: once, few, many, or a class for an expanded clone.

>TRBJ2-2|TRBD2|few|TRBV2
TGTGCCAGCAGCGGGTTGATTGGACTAGCCGGGGAGCTGTTTTTT
CASSGLIGLAGELFF
>TRBJ2-5|TRBD1|few|TRBV20-1
TGCAGTGCTACCCCCGGGACAGCACAAGAGACCCAGTACTTC
CSATPGTAQETQYF
>TRBJ1-1|TRBD1|NA|TRBV12-3/TRBV12-4
TGTGCCAGCAGCTCTGGACAGGCTGAAGCTTTCTTT
CASSSGQAEAFF
>TRBJ2-7|TRBD1|NA|TRBV20-1
TGCAGTGCTGGATCACAGGGGAAGCTCTACGAGCAGTACTTC
CSAGSQGKLYEQYF
>TRBJ2-7|NA|many|TRBV7-2
TGTGCCAGCAGCTTATCGAGTCTAGTTGACTACGAGCAGTACTTC
CASSLSSLVDYEQYF
>TRBJ2-2|TRBD2|NA|TRBV15
TGTGCCACCAGCAGAGACTCCGGGACTAGCGGGTCCGGGGAGCTGTTTTTT
CATSRDSGTSGSGELFF
>TRBJ2-3|NA|NA|TRBV4-3
TGCGCCAGCAGCCAAGAGACAGGCTTTTCCTCAGATACGCAGTATTTT
CASSQETGFSSDTQYF
>TRBJ1-2|NA|NA|TRBV20-1
TGCAGTGCTACCGACGGCTATGGCTACACCTTC
CSATDGYGYTF
>TRBJ2-7|TRBD2|NA|TRBV29-1
TGCAGCGTTGTTACTAGCGGGGGGGCCCACTACTCCTACGAGCAGTACTTC
CSVVTSGGAHYSYEQYF
>TRBJ2-1|NA|NA|TRBV6-5
TGTGCCAGCAGGCTAGGGGGTTTCAATGAGCAGTTCTTC
CASRLGGFNEQFF
>TRBJ2-1|TRBD1|NA|TRBV5-1
TGCGCCAGCAGCTGGGGGCAGGGGGCATCATACGATGAGCAGTTCTTC
CASSWGQGASYDEQFF
>TRBJ2-1|NA|NA|TRBV7-3
TGTGCCAGCAGCTTAACGGTAGGGGGAAATGAGCAGTTCTTC
CASSLTVGGNEQFF
>TRBJ2-7|TRBD2|NA|TRBV20-1
TGCAGTGCGCATAGCGGGGGCTCCTACAATGAGCAGTACTTC
CSAHSGGSYNEQYF
>TRBJ2-3|TRBD1|NA|TRBV2
TGTGCCAGCAGTTTTGGACAGGGCGCCACAGATACGCAGTATTTT
CASSFGQGATDTQYF
>TRBJ2-7|TRBD2|few|TRBV29-1
TGCAGCGTTGCCGGGACTAGCGGGAGTTTGTACGAGCAGTACTTC
CSVAGTSGSLYEQYF
>TRBJ2-7|TRBD1|few|TRBV20-1
TGCAGTGCTAGAGATGGGGGGACAGGCTCCTACGAGCAGTACTTC
CSARDGGTGSYEQYF
>TRBJ1-2|NA|NA|TRBV7-9
TGTGCCAGCACCCCCGGGACTGGACCTGGGGGCTACACCTTC
CASTPGTGPGGYTF
>TRBJ2-5|NA|NA|TRBV9
TGTGCCAGCAGCCCAAACTGGGGGCAAGAGACCCAGTACTTC
CASSPNWGQETQYF
>TRBJ2-7|NA|NA|TRBV7-2
TGTGCCAGCGGCAAGGACAGGACTACCTACGAGCAGTACTTC
CASGKDRTTYEQYF
>TRBJ1-6|NA|NA|TRBV20-1
TGCAGTGCTAGAGATATCCAGGGGTTTAATAATTCACCCCTCCACTTT
CSARDIQGFNNSPLHF
>TRBJ2-3|NA|NA|TRBV4-2
TGTGCCAGCAGCCGCTCAGCAGAGAGCACAGATACGCAGTATTTT
CASSRSAESTDTQYF
>TRBJ2-5|NA|NA|TRBV24-1
TGTGCCACCAGCATAAAAAACCAAGAGACCCAGTACTTC
CATSIKNQETQYF
>TRBJ1-6|TRBD1|NA|TRBV18
TGTGCCAGCTCACGCGGACAGGGAGAATCACCCCTCCACTTT
CASSRGQGESPLHF
>TRBJ2-1|NA|few|TRBV10-1
TGCGCCAGCAGTGGGCGCGTTGGTGAGCAGTTCTTC
CASSGRVGEQFF
>TRBJ2-7|NA|NA|TRBV29-1
TGCAGCGTTATATTGGCGGATATAGGGTTCGAGCAGTACTTC
CSVILADIGFEQYF
>TRBJ2-7|NA|NA|TRBV12-3/TRBV12-4
TGTGCCAGCAGTTTAAATATAGGAAGCGAGCAGTACTTC
CASSLNIGSEQYF
>TRBJ2-7|TRBD2|NA|TRBV14
TGTGCCAGCAGCCTGCCTACTAGCGAAGGACGGCCCTACGAGCAGTACTTC
CASSLPTSEGRPYEQYF
>TRBJ2-1|NA|few|TRBV2
TGTGCCAGCTCTACTAGTTCTAGCAATGAGCAGTTCTTC
CASSTSSSNEQFF
>TRBJ2-5|NA|NA|TRBV18
TGTGCCAGCTCACCACAAGCAGCCCAAGAGACCCAGTACTTC
CASSPQAAQETQYF
>TRBJ2-5|TRBD1|NA|TRBV9
TGTGCCAGCAGGAGGGCCGACAGGGGAGACGAGACCCAGTACTTC
CASRRADRGDETQYF
>TRBJ2-1|NA|few|TRBV6-5
TGTGCCAGCAGCAAAAGGGGTCGGGGTTACAATGAGCAGTTCTTC
CASSKRGRGYNEQFF
>TRBJ1-4|TRBD1|few|TRBV29-1
TGCAGCGTTGAGGGACCGGGGGGACAGGGGACTGAAAAACTGTTTTTT
CSVEGPGGQGTEKLFF
>TRBJ1-1|NA|NA|TRBV11-2
TGTGCCAGCAGCTGGGGTAGCACTGAAGCTTTCTTT
CASSWGSTEAFF
>TRBJ2-5|NA|many|TRBV12-3/TRBV12-4
TGTGCCAGCAGTTCCCCCTTCTTGCGGAACTACCAAGAGACCCAGTACTTC
CASSSPFLRNYQETQYF
>TRBJ2-5|NA|NA|TRBV20-1
TGCAGTCTGAGCGACCCGACAGCCTCGAAAGAGACCCAGTACTTC
CSLSDPTASKETQYF
>TRBJ2-1|TRBD1|NA|TRBV5-6
TGTGCCAGCAGCTTGGGTGCACAGGGGGCCGACAATGAGCAGTTCTTC
CASSLGAQGADNEQFF
>TRBJ2-1|TRBD1|NA|TRBV6-5
TGTGCCAGCAGTTCCCGGGACAGGGGAGGATATGAGCAGTTCTTC
CASSSRDRGGYEQFF
>TRBJ2-7|TRBD2|few|TRBV6-2/TRBV6-3
TGTGCCAGCAGTTATGTTGTTGGTCTAGCGGGCCGTAGCTCCTACAATGAGCAGTACTTC
CASSYVVGLAGRSSYNEQYF
>TRBJ2-7|TRBD1|NA|TRBV2
TGTGCCAGCAGCGGGGACAGCTTCTTAAAATACGAGCAGTACTTC
CASSGDSFLKYEQYF
>TRBJ2-5|NA|NA|TRBV15
TGTGCCACCAGCAGAGAAGTCTTTCGGGGTGTAGTAGAGACCCAGTACTTC
CATSREVFRGVVETQYF
>TRBJ2-7|TRBD2|NA|TRBV15
TGTGCCACCAGCAGAGATGTTAAGGGACTAGCGGGAGGGTATGTATACGAGCAGTACTTC
CATSRDVKGLAGGYVYEQYF
>TRBJ1-2|NA|few|TRBV3-1
TGTGCCAGCAGCCGAGGACACGACTATGGCTACACCTTC
CASSRGHDYGYTF
>TRBJ1-4|NA|NA|TRBV12-3/TRBV12-4
TGTGCCAGCAGTTTAGCGACGGATTTCACTAATGAAAAACTGTTTTTT
CASSLATDFTNEKLFF
>TRBJ2-5|NA|NA|TRBV4-1
TGCGCCAGCAGCCAAGTTTTTTTAGAGACCCAGTACTTC
CASSQVFLETQYF
>TRBJ2-7|NA|few|TRBV5-1
TGCGCCAGCAGCGGCGACTACGAGCAGTACTTC
CASSGDYEQYF
>TRBJ2-7|TRBD1|few|TRBV28
TGTGCCAGCAGACGACAGGGGGAAGTGTACGAGCAGTACTTC
CASRRQGEVYEQYF
>TRBJ2-7|NA|NA|TRBV7-6
TGTGCCAGCAGCTTAGCGCCCGCGGGAACCCTCCACGAGCAGTACTTC
CASSLAPAGTLHEQYF
>TRBJ2-1|NA|few|TRBV10-3
TGTGCCATCAGTGATAGAGGGTATGAGCAGTTCTTC
CAISDRGYEQFF
>TRBJ2-5|NA|NA|TRBV20-1
TGCAGTGCTAGTTTTTCGAGGCTTCAAGAGACCCAGTACTTC
CSASFSRLQETQYF
>TRBJ2-1|NA|many|TRBV11-3
TGTGCCAGCGGGCTGACACAACCCTACAATGAGCAGTTCTTC
CASGLTQPYNEQFF
>TRBJ2-7|NA|NA|TRBV4-3
TGCGCCAGCAGCCAAGTCAGGGTGGGATCGGACGAGCAGTACTTC
CASSQVRVGSDEQYF
>TRBJ2-1|TRBD2|few|TRBV11-1
TGTGCCAGCAGCTCGACCCGGGGGGTAGCGGGAGGGCCGATCTCCTACAATGAGCAGTTCTTC
CASSSTRGVAGGPISYNEQFF
>TRBJ1-2|NA|once|TRBV20-1
TGCAGTGCTGCCCCCCCCGCCCCAATCTATGGCTACACCTTC
CSAAPPAPIYGYTF